This T cell receptor (beta chain) is drawn from a study of blood T cells in healthy people across ages. A second roughly 6 to 11 cycle PCR used barcoded and J-beta primers. TCRdb analysed the 5' RACE reads with MiXCR anew, one entry per CDR3 protein. The data show over a million distinct CDR3 sequences, around 39% seen once. The CDR3 spans 17 residues. The clonotype was recovered from a woman under 30 in good health. This chain connects TRBV21-1 to TRBJ2-3. TRBV21-1 is deemed a pseudogene. The specimen sequenced was blood. The chain's CDR3 is CASSKGVWQADTDTQYF. DNA of the CDR3: TGTGCCAGCAGCAAAGGCGTATGGCAGGCGGACACAGATACGCAGTATTTT.